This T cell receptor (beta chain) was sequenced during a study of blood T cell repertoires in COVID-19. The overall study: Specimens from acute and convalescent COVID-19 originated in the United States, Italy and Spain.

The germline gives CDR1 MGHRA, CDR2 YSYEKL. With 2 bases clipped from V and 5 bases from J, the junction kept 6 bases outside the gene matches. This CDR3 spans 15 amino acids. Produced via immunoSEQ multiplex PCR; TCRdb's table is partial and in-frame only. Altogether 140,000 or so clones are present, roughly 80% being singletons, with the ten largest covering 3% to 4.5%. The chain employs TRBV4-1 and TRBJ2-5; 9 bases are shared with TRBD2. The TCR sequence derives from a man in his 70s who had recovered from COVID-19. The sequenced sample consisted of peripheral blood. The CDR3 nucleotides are TGCGCCAGCAGCCAACTTAGCGGGAGAGGGGAGACCCAGTACTTC. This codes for CASSQLSGRGETQYF.